This T cell receptor (beta chain) was documented in a study of technical replicates of blood from several donors. The germline CDR1 and CDR2 sequences are SGHDT and YYEEEE. Trimming shortened V by 0 bases and J by 7 bases, and 7 bases separated the two germline ends. This CDR3 is 13 amino acids long. Profiling relied on immunoSEQ multiplex PCR, and the TCRdb table lists in-frame clones only, not all of them. The profile shows more than 75,000 clones, around 94% of them singletons. V usage is TRBV5-6 and J usage is TRBJ2-2; D is undetermined. The specimen was T cells isolated from PBMCs. The receptor was derived from a human donor in good health. This chain's CDR3 is CASSLARFGELFF. The CDR3 DNA sequence: TGTGCCAGCAGCTTGGCTAGGTTCGGGGAGCTGTTTTTT.